The 17 T cell receptor beta chains below come from one sample, sequenced in a study of blood T cell repertoires in COVID-19. The assay was immunoSEQ multiplex PCR, and TCRdb's table has in-frame clones only and misses some. The sample yields around 94,000 clones, about 82% seen once. Sequencing was carried out using peripheral blood. These receptors were taken from a man in his fifties or sixties with acute or convalescent COVID-19.

V is TRBV5-1 and J is TRBJ2-1; 11 bases fit TRBD2. Germline CDR1 and CDR2: SGHRS and YFSETQ. CDR3 length: 16 amino acids. V dropped 2 bases and J dropped 5; count of bases not matched to a gene: 6. The CDR3, as DNA: TGCGCCAGCAGCTTAACTAGCGGGAGTTGGGACAATGAGCAGTTCTTC. Translated: CASSLTSGSWDNEQFF.

This chain links TRBV7-2 with TRBJ2-3; 13 positions match TRBD2. The CDR3 totals 18 residues. The germline V gene has CDR1 SGHTA and CDR2 FQGNSA. V lost 2 bases, J lost 2 bases, and 7 bases stayed unmatched. CDR3 residues: CASSLFGLAGEFTDTQYF. CDR3 DNA: TGTGCCAGCAGCTTATTTGGACTAGCGGGAGAATTCACAGATACGCAGTATTTT.

The J gene is TRBJ1-1, the V gene TRBV12-5, with no clear D. There are 13 residues in the CDR3. The germline V gene encodes CDR1 LGHNT and CDR2 FRNRAP. With 7 bases removed from V and 1 base from J, the gap between germline ends came to 10 bases. CDR3 DNA: TGTGCTAGTGTAGAACAGACGAACACTGAAGCTTTCTTT. It yields the protein CASVEQTNTEAFF.

This chain connects TRBV5-1 to TRBJ2-2; the D gene is possibly TRBD1 (6 bases). The germline CDR1 and CDR2 sequences are SGHRS and YFSETQ. This CDR3 spans 14 amino acids. The V end lost 7 bases, the J end lost 2 bases, and 12 bases lay between the germline ends. The CDR3 sequence is CASQKQGNTGELFF. The CDR3, as DNA: TGCGCCAGCCAGAAACAGGGAAACACCGGGGAGCTGTTTTTT.

The chain employs TRBV7-9 and TRBJ1-5; D is undetermined. The CDR3 is 14 residues long. The V end was cut by 5 bases, the J end by 0 bases, with 8 bases between. Germline values: CDR1 SEHNR, CDR2 FQNEAQ (reference sequence). The CDR3 DNA is TGTGCCAGCAGCCCTACAGATAGCAATCAGCCCCAGCATTTT. This encodes CASSPTDSNQPQHF.

This rearrangement joins TRBV5-1 to TRBJ1-5; D is unclear. The CDR3 spans 15 residues. The V gene lost 0 bases and the J gene lost 4 bases, with 11 bases spanning the gap. Germline V gene lookup returns CDR1 SGHRS and CDR2 YFSETQ. The CDR3: CASSLAAGPNQPQHF. The CDR3 bases are TGCGCCAGCAGCTTGGCCGCTGGCCCGAATCAGCCCCAGCATTTT.

In nucleotides, the CDR3 is TGTGCCAGCAGCCGACCAAGTGCGGAGGGTAATGAGCAGTTCTTC. This gives the protein CASSRPSAEGNEQFF. The genes are TRBV5-4 and TRBJ2-1, with D perhaps TRBD2 (6 bases). V was shortened by 4 bases and J by 7 bases, with 18 bases between the two germline ends. This CDR3 contains 15 residues. Germline V gene lookup returns CDR1 SGHNT and CDR2 YYREEE (reference sequence).

The chain is built from TRBV15 and TRBJ2-1; TRBD2 matches at 8 bases. Germline lookup yields CDR1 LNHNV and CDR2 YYDKDF (reference sequence). With 0 bases clipped from V and 2 bases from J, the junction kept 6 bases outside the gene matches. The CDR3 loop spans 17 amino acids. CDR3 bases: TGTGCCACCAGCAGAGATTGGGGACTAGGAACCTACAATGAGCAGTTCTTC. This gives the protein CATSRDWGLGTYNEQFF.

J is TRBJ2-1 and V is TRBV3-1 (or the pseudogene TRBV3-2), with TRBD2 as a possible D gene (6 bases). CDR3 size: 17 residues. CDR1 and CDR2 (germline): LGHDT, YNNKEL (reference sequence). V was pared by 1 base and J by 3 bases, with 16 bases between. CDR3 sequence (DNA): TGTGCCAGCAGCCAAGGATCGGGAGTGGAGAACTACAATGAGCAGTTCTTC. The encoded protein is CASSQGSGVENYNEQFF.

Remarks on this clone: At the DNA level, this CDR3 is encoded by other sequences in the same sample as well. This rearrangement joins TRBV18 to TRBJ2-5; D is unclear. The ends were cut back, 2 bases at V and 3 bases at J, with 4 bases in the middle. Per the germline V gene, CDR1 is KGHSH and CDR2 is LQKENI. The CDR3 runs to 12 residues. The CDR3 DNA is TGTGCCAGCTCACCATCTGAAGAGACCCAGTACTTC. Amino acids: CASSPSEETQYF.

As to this clone: At one of its ends the junction is not consistent with the germline gene, which may arise from a read error. The rearrangement links TRBV10-3 to TRBJ2-7; 8 bases match TRBD1. Germline-derived CDR1 and CDR2 are ENHRY and SYGVKD. The CDR3 runs 12 residues. CDR3 amino acids: CAIRGQETPLNF. DNA for the CDR3: TGTGCCATCAGGGGACAGGAAACCCCTCTCAACTTC.

The chain combines TRBV5-6 with TRBJ2-1, with TRBD2 matching 16 bases. The junction had 3 bases not matched to a gene; V was cut back by 0 bases and J by 9 bases. Germline V gene data show CDR1 as SGHDT and CDR2 as YYEEEE. CDR3 size: 16 residues. Here the CDR3 reads CASSLGGTSGRVEQFF. CDR3 DNA: TGTGCCAGCAGCTTGGGGGGGACTAGCGGGAGGGTTGAGCAGTTCTTC.

This clone appeared a few times. The rearrangement links TRBV7-3 to TRBJ2-3; D is unresolved. The CDR3 sequence is 13 residues long. The V gene's germline CDR1 is SGHTA and CDR2 FQGTGA. Trimming left V 6 bases short and J 7 bases short, with 14 bases between. In DNA, the CDR3 is TGTGCCAGCAGATCCCCCCCCGCGAATACGCAGTATTTT. It yields the protein CASRSPPANTQYF.

This chain links TRBV10-2 with TRBJ2-7, with 11 bases aligning to TRBD2. V shed 7 bases and J 1 base; nucleotides not matched to a gene: 9. Germline V CDR1 and CDR2: WSHSY, SAAADI. This CDR3 spans 16 amino acids. The CDR3 nucleotides read TGCGCCAGCAACGATCTCGGGACTAGCGGATCCTACGAGCAGTACTTC. Its translation: CASNDLGTSGSYEQYF.

This chain connects TRBV6-6 to TRBJ2-1; no reliable D call. The CDR3 has 14 residues. V shed 5 bases and J shed 7 bases, with 15 bases lying between them. Germline assignment: CDR1 MNHNY and CDR2 SVGAGI (reference sequence). CDR3 region: CASSMSEDRNEQFF. In DNA, the CDR3 is TGTGCCAGCAGTATGAGTGAGGATAGAAATGAGCAGTTCTTC.

This clone has just a few counts. V and J are TRBV7-2 and TRBJ1-6, with 10 bases aligning to TRBD1. This CDR3 is 14 amino acids long. The V gene's germline CDR1 is SGHTA and CDR2 FQGNSA. With 8 bases clipped from V and 9 bases from J, the junction kept 7 bases outside the gene matches. The CDR3 loop is CASCRGTGVSPLHF. The DNA for the CDR3 is TGTGCCAGCTGTCGAGGGACAGGGGTTTCACCCCTCCACTTT.

The V and J genes are TRBV28 and TRBJ1-1, with D maybe TRBD1 (5 bases). Germline CDR1 MDHEN, CDR2 SYDVKM. This CDR3 is built from 12 residues. Trimming removed 8 bases from V and 2 bases from J, with 9 bases in between. This chain's CDR3 is CASQDSNTEAFF. CDR3 DNA sequence: TGTGCCAGCCAAGACAGCAACACTGAAGCTTTCTTT.